This T cell receptor (beta chain) was sequenced for a study of radiotherapy plus CTLA-4 blockade in lung cancer. General study points: Peripheral blood showed expansion of tumor-derived TCR clones after radiotherapy and ipilimumab.

The method was immunoSEQ multiplex PCR; TCRdb's version includes in-frame clones alone and lacks a portion of them. The sample contains about 85,000 clones, about 86% of which appear only once. This clone was seen just once. Its antigen remains unidentified. The CDR3 is 14 residues long. After removal of 4 bases from V and 6 bases from J, the junction contained 6 bases not matched to a gene. The germline CDR1 and CDR2 sequences are SNHLY and FYNNEI. The TCR was taken from a human donor with non-small cell lung cancer who had a partial response to radiotherapy plus ipilimumab. The material was peripheral blood, obtained from a patient treated with radiotherapy plus ipilimumab. The chain joins TRBV2 to TRBJ2-7; 10 positions agree with TRBD1. CDR3 sequence: CASSGPDRGGEQYV. Written as DNA, the CDR3 is TGTGCCAGCAGTGGTCCGGACAGGGGGGGCGAGCAGTACGTC.